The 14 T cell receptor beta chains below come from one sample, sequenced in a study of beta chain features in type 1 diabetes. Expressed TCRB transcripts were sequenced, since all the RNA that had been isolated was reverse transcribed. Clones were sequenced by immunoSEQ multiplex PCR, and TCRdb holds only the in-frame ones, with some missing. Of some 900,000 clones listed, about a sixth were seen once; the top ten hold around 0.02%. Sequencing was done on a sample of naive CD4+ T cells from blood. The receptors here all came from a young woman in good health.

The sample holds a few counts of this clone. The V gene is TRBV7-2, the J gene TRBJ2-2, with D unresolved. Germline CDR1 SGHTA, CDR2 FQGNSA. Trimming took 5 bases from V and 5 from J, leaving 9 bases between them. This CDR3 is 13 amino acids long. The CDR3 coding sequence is TGTGCCAGCAGCCCAACTATAACCGGGGAGCTGTTTTTT. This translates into CASSPTITGELFF.

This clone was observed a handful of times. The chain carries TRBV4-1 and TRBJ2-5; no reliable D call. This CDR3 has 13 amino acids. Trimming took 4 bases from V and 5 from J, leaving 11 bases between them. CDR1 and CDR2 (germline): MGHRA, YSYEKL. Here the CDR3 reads CASSRLPRETQYF. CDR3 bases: TGCGCCAGCAGCCGCCTCCCCCGGGAGACCCAGTACTTC.

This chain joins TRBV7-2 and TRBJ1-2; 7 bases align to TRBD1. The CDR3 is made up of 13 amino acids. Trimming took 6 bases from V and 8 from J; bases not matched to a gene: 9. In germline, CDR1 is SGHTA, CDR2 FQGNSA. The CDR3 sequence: CASRDRVSLGYTF. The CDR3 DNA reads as TGTGCCAGCAGAGACAGGGTCTCCCTAGGCTACACCTTC.

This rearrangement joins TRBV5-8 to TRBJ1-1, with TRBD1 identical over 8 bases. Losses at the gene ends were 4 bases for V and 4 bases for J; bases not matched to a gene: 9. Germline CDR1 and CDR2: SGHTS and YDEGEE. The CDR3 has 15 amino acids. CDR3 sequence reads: CASSLRTGWFTEAFF. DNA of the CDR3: TGTGCCAGCAGCCTACGGACAGGGTGGTTCACTGAAGCTTTCTTT.

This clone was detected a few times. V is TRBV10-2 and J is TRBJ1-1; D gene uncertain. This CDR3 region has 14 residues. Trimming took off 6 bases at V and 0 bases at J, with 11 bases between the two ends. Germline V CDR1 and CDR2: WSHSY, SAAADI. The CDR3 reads CASSTTPMNTEAFF. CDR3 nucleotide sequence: TGCGCCAGCAGCACAACCCCGATGAACACTGAAGCTTTCTTT.

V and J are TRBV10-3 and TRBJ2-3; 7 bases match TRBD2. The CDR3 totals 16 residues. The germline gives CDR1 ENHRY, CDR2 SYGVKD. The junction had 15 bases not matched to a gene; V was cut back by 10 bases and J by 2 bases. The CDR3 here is CATIRSLARDTDTQYF. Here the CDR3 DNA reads TGTGCCACCATCAGATCACTAGCGAGGGACACAGATACGCAGTATTTT.

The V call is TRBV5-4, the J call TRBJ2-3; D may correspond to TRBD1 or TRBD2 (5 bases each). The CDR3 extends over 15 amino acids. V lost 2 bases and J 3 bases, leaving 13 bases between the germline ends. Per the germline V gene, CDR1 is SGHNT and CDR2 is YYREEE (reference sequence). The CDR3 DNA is TGTGCCAGCAGCTTCACCCGGGGCGAAACAGATACGCAGTATTTT. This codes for CASSFTRGETDTQYF.

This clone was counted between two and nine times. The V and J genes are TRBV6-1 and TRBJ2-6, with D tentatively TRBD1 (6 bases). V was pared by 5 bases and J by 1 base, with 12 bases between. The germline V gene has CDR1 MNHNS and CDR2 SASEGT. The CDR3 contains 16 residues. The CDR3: CASSKETGSGANVLTF. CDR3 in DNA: TGTGCCAGCAGTAAAGAAACAGGGTCTGGGGCCAACGTCCTGACTTTC.

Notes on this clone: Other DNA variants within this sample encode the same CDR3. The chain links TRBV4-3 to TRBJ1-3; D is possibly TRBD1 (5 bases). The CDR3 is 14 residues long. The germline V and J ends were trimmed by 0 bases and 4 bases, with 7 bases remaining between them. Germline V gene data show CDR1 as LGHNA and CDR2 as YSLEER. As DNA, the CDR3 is TGCGCCAGCAGCCAAGAGACAGCCGGAAACACCATATATTTT. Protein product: CASSQETAGNTIYF.

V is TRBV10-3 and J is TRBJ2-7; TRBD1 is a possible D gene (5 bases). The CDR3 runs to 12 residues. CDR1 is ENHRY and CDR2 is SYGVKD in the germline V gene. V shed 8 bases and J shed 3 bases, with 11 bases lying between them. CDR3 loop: CAIAPGIYEQYF. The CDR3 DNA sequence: TGTGCCATCGCCCCAGGGATCTACGAGCAGTACTTC.

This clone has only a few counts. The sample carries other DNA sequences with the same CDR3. The CDR3 reads CSASRGYEQYF. The CDR3 DNA follows: TGCAGTGCCTCGAGGGGCTACGAGCAGTACTTC. V usage is TRBV20-1 and J usage is TRBJ2-7; perhaps D is TRBD1 or TRBD2 (5 bases each). V was trimmed by 6 bases and J by 3 bases, leaving 9 bases between them. CDR1 is DFQATT and CDR2 is SNEGSKA in the germline V gene (reference sequence). The CDR3 is 11 amino acids.

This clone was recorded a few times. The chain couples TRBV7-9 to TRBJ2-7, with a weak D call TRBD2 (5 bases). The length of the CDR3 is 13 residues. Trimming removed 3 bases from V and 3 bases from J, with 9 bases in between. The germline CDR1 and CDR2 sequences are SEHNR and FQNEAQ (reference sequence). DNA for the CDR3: TGTGCCAGCAGCTTCCCGGGATACTACGAGCAGTACTTC. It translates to CASSFPGYYEQYF.

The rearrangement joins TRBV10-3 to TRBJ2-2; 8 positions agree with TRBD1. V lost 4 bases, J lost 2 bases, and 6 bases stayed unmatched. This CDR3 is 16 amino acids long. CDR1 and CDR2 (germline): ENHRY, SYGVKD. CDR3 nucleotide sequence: TGTGCCATCAGTGCTGGGGACAGGTTTAACACCGGGGAGCTGTTTTTT. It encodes CAISAGDRFNTGELFF.

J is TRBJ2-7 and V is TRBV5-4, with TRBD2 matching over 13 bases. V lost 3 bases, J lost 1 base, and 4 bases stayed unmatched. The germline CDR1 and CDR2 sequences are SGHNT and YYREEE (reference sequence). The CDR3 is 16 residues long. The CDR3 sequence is CASSSSTSGRSYEQYF. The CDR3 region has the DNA TGTGCCAGCAGCTCATCGACTAGCGGGAGGTCCTACGAGCAGTACTTC.